This T cell receptor (beta chain) was identified in a study of T-cell memory formation after mild COVID-19. Broader study findings: A second wave expanding day 15 to 37 was CD4+-biased; contracting clones were balanced. The CD4+ clones that contracted clustered mainly within CM and EM, and the CD8+ clones concentrated in EMRA. Memory from before infection featured some responding clones, which suggests cross-reactive memory joined.

The 5'RACE method, run with constant-segment primers, produced TCR alpha and TCR beta cDNA libraries (carrying sample barcodes and UMIs). In TCRdb, the 5' RACE reads were re-called with MiXCR into one record per CDR3 protein. The sample contains 120,000 to 150,000 distinct CDR3 sequences, 6% to 7% of which appear only once. On this clonotype itself: Its antigen remains unknown.

V gave up 3 bases and J gave up 6 bases, with 17 bases separating them. The CDR3 extends over 15 amino acids. This clonotype was sampled from an adult woman who had mild COVID-19 (a few samples of this study predate the infection). Cell type and time point are not known. The J gene is TRBJ1-2, the V gene TRBV12-3 or TRBV12-4, with D perhaps matching TRBD1 (5 bases). The specimen sequenced was PBMCs or a T cell subset sorted from them (not recorded which). CDR3 sequence: CASSLGRGVLNGYTF. CDR3 bases: TGTGCCAGCAGTTTGGGGCGGGGAGTCCTCAATGGCTACACCTTC.